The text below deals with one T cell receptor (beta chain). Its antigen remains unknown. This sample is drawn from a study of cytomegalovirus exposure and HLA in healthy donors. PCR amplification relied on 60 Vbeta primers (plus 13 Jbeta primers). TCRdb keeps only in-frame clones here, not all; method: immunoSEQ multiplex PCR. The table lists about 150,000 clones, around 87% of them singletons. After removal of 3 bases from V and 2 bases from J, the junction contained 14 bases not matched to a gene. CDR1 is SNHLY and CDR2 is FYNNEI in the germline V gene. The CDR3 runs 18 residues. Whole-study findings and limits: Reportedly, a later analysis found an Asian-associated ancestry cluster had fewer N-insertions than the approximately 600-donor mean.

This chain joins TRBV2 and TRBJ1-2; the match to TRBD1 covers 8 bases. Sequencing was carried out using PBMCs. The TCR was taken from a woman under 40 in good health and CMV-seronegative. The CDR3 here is CASSENWGRAGGNYGYTF. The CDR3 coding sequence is TGTGCCAGCAGTGAGAATTGGGGTAGGGCAGGGGGCAACTATGGCTACACCTTC.